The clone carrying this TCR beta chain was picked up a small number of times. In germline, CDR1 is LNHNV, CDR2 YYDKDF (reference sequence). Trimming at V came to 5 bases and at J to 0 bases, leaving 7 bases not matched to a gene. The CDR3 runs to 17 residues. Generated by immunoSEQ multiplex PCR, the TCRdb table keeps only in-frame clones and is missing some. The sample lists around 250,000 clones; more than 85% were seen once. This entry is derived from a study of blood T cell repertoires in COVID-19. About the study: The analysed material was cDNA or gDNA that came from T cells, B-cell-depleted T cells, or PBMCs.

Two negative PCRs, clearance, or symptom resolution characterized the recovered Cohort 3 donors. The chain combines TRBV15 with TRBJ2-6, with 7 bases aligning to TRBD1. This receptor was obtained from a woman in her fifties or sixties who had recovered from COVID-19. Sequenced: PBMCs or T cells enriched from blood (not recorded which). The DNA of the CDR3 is TGTGCCACCAGCGGGGGACAGCAGTACTCTGGGGCCAACGTCCTGACTTTC. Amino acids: CATSGGQQYSGANVLTF.